This is a list of T cell receptor beta chains from one sample in a study of cytomegalovirus exposure and HLA in healthy donors. Method: immunoSEQ multiplex PCR; TCRdb's copy keeps in-frame clones and lacks some. The sample comprises about 260,000 clones, roughly 87% of which are singletons, and 3.1% rests with the top ten. Sequenced: PBMCs. These receptors were obtained from a woman between 25 and 40 years old in good health and CMV-seronegative. CDR3s include the opening cysteine and the closing phenylalanine or tryptophan. Fields, in order: V gene, J gene, clone size, D gene, CDR3 protein, CDR3 DNA. The D gene is left open where the match is weak. Not all rows give a size; the values are once, few, many and, for expanded clones, a class.

V: TRBV29-1; J: TRBJ2-3; size: many; D: TRBD1; CDR3: CSGQGMADTQYF; DNA: TGCAGCGGACAGGGTATGGCAGATACGCAGTATTTT
V: TRBV11-2; J: TRBJ2-7; size: once; D: TRBD1; CDR3: CASSARDRGSYEQYF; DNA: TGTGCCAGCAGCGCCCGGGACAGGGGCTCCTACGAGCAGTACTTC
V: TRBV19; J: TRBJ2-2; size: -; D: TRBD2; CDR3: CASLGMTSGYGELFF; DNA: TGTGCCAGCCTCGGGATGACTAGCGGCTACGGGGAGCTGTTTTTT
V: TRBV25-1; J: TRBJ2-5; size: -; D: -; CDR3: CASSGPDSEETQYF; DNA: TGTGCCAGCAGTGGTCCGGACAGCGAAGAGACCCAGTACTTC
V: TRBV6-6; J: TRBJ2-3; size: -; D: TRBD1; CDR3: CASSYQGAWDTQYF; DNA: TGTGCCAGCAGTTACCAGGGGGCATGGGATACGCAGTATTTT
V: TRBV6-4; J: TRBJ2-2; size: -; D: TRBD1; CDR3: CASSRQGATGELFF; DNA: TGTGCCAGCAGTAGACAGGGGGCCACCGGGGAGCTGTTTTTT
V: TRBV30; J: TRBJ1-5; size: -; D: -; CDR3: CAWRPGDLNQPQHF; DNA: TGTGCCTGGAGGCCGGGGGATCTCAATCAGCCCCAGCATTTT
V: TRBV19; J: TRBJ2-1; size: -; D: -; CDR3: CASSYRVGASSYNEQFF; DNA: TGTGCCAGTAGCTATAGGGTAGGCGCGAGCTCCTACAATGAGCAGTTCTTC
V: TRBV19; J: TRBJ2-6; size: -; D: TRBD1; CDR3: CASSQGQGAGANVLTF; DNA: TGTGCCAGTAGTCAGGGACAGGGGGCTGGGGCCAACGTCCTGACTTTC
V: TRBV11-3; J: TRBJ2-3; size: -; D: TRBD2; CDR3: CASSERTSGTGTDTQYF; DNA: TGTGCCAGCAGCGAAAGGACTAGCGGGACAGGCACAGATACGCAGTATTTT
V: TRBV9; J: TRBJ2-1; size: -; D: -; CDR3: CASSVPVRAGEDSRYVEQFF; DNA: TGTGCCAGCAGCGTACCGGTGAGGGCAGGGGAGGATAGTCGTTACGTTGAGCAGTTCTTC
V: TRBV18; J: TRBJ1-5; size: -; D: -; CDR3: CASSPEGGGNQPQHF; DNA: TGTGCCAGCTCACCCGAGGGGGGTGGCAATCAGCCCCAGCATTTT
V: TRBV29-1; J: TRBJ2-1; size: -; D: -; CDR3: CSVEVGLAEGGGGEQFF; DNA: TGCAGCGTTGAAGTGGGCCTAGCGGAAGGGGGAGGTGGTGAGCAGTTCTTC
V: TRBV7-6; J: TRBJ2-5; size: -; D: TRBD1; CDR3: CASSLVGQGKETQYF; DNA: TGTGCCAGCAGCTTAGTTGGACAGGGGAAAGAGACCCAGTACTTC
V: TRBV5-8; J: TRBJ1-5; size: -; D: TRBD1; CDR3: CASSKGQGPNQPQHF; DNA: TGTGCCAGCAGCAAGGGACAGGGTCCTAATCAGCCCCAGCATTTT
V: TRBV28; J: TRBJ2-7; size: -; D: -; CDR3: CASSTGDLAAYEQYF; DNA: TGTGCCAGCAGCACAGGGGACTTGGCCGCCTACGAGCAGTACTTC
V: TRBV5-6; J: TRBJ2-3; size: -; D: TRBD2; CDR3: CASSSTRGTSGTDTQYF; DNA: TGTGCCAGCAGCTCTACCAGGGGGACTAGCGGGACAGATACGCAGTATTTT
V: TRBV11-2; J: TRBJ2-3; size: once; D: -; CDR3: CASSPRLADTQYF; DNA: TGTGCCAGCAGCCCCCGCCTCGCAGATACGCAGTATTTT
V: TRBV4-1; J: TRBJ2-7; size: -; D: TRBD2; CDR3: CASSQDRLAGGPFHEQYF; DNA: TGCGCCAGCAGCCAAGATCGGCTAGCGGGAGGGCCCTTTCACGAGCAGTACTTC
V: TRBV28; J: TRBJ2-7; size: -; D: -; CDR3: CASSLRGNEQYF; DNA: TGTGCCAGCAGTTTAAGAGGGAACGAGCAGTACTTC
V: TRBV6-1; J: TRBJ2-7; size: -; D: TRBD1; CDR3: CASTETGTEYEQYF; DNA: TGTGCCAGCACTGAAACCGGGACAGAGTACGAGCAGTACTTC
V: TRBV5-4; J: TRBJ2-2; size: -; D: -; CDR3: CASRGTTGELFF; DNA: TGTGCCAGCAGGGGGACCACCGGGGAGCTGTTTTTT
V: TRBV30; J: TRBJ2-3; size: -; D: -; CDR3: CAWSQGPTDTQYF; DNA: TGTGCCTGGAGTCAGGGACCCACAGATACGCAGTATTTT
V: TRBV5-1; J: TRBJ2-7; size: -; D: -; CDR3: CASSLDPLSYEQYF; DNA: TGCGCCAGCAGCTTGGATCCCCTCTCCTACGAGCAGTACTTC
V: TRBV30; J: TRBJ1-5; size: -; D: -; CDR3: CAWKGRVGLSNQPQHF; DNA: TGTGCCTGGAAAGGCAGGGTCGGATTGAGCAATCAGCCCCAGCATTTT
V: TRBV11-2; J: TRBJ1-1; size: -; D: TRBD1; CDR3: CASTDHGVQGVAEAFF; DNA: TGTGCCAGCACCGACCATGGGGTGCAGGGGGTCGCTGAAGCTTTCTTT
V: TRBV7-9; J: TRBJ2-1; size: -; D: -; CDR3: CASSGRTEYNEQFF; DNA: TGTGCCAGCAGCGGGAGGACAGAGTACAATGAGCAGTTCTTC
V: TRBV28; J: TRBJ1-1; size: -; D: TRBD1; CDR3: CASSFGTGNTEAFF; DNA: TGTGCCAGCAGTTTCGGGACAGGTAACACTGAAGCTTTCTTT
V: TRBV29-1; J: TRBJ2-7; size: -; D: TRBD1; CDR3: CSVTTGSYEQYF; DNA: TGCAGCGTCACGACAGGGTCCTACGAGCAGTACTTC
V: TRBV28; J: TRBJ2-1; size: -; D: TRBD2; CDR3: CASRLAGNYNEQFF; DNA: TGTGCCAGCAGACTAGCGGGAAACTACAATGAGCAGTTCTTC
V: TRBV4-1; J: TRBJ1-2; size: once; D: TRBD1; CDR3: CASSRSTGIYGYTF; DNA: TGCGCCAGCAGCCGGTCGACAGGGATCTATGGCTACACCTTC
V: TRBV7-9; J: TRBJ2-6; size: -; D: -; CDR3: CASSRSSGANVLTF; DNA: TGTGCCAGCTCTCGCAGCTCTGGGGCCAACGTCCTGACTTTC
V: TRBV27; J: TRBJ2-5; size: -; D: -; CDR3: CASSSSETQYF; DNA: TGTGCCAGCAGTTCGTCAGAGACCCAGTACTTC
V: TRBV7-2; J: TRBJ2-5; size: few; D: TRBD1; CDR3: CASSSRTGNDQYF; DNA: TGTGCCAGCAGCTCACGGACAGGGAACGACCAGTACTTC
V: TRBV28; J: TRBJ2-5; size: -; D: -; CDR3: CASSLSGEETQYF; DNA: TGTGCCAGCAGTTTGAGTGGAGAGGAGACCCAGTACTTC
V: TRBV6-6; J: TRBJ2-7; size: -; D: -; CDR3: CASSYGDEQYF; DNA: TGTGCCAGCAGTTACGGAGACGAGCAGTACTTC
V: TRBV5-6; J: TRBJ1-2; size: -; D: -; CDR3: CASSKEGQGSYGYTF; DNA: TGTGCCAGCAGTAAAGAGGGCCAAGGGAGCTATGGCTACACCTTC